Following are 6 T cell receptor beta chains from one sample sequenced in a study of human T cells and chemical hapten exposure. Noted time point: pre-sensitization, week 0. Treatment indicated: therapeutic diphenylcyclopropenone sensitization with weekly scalp DPC. TCRdb used MiXCR to reprocess the RACE reads, holding one entry per CDR3 protein. The sample consists of fewer than 200,000 distinct CDR3 sequences, 25% to 30% of them appearing once. This sample comprised whole blood, obtained in connection with sensitization to the hapten diphenylcyclopropenone (DPC). All receptors derive from a woman in her 30s with alopecia areata. Some clones in this sample may be carry-over from other donors' samples.

This clonotype has more than one count but fewer than ten. The gene calls are TRBV15 and TRBJ2-3, with D uncertain. V was trimmed by 0 bases and J by 4 bases, leaving 11 bases between them. Germline values: CDR1 LNHNV, CDR2 YYDKDF (reference sequence). This CDR3 spans 15 amino acids. CDR3 residues: CATSRESGFSDTQYF. Written as DNA, the CDR3 is TGTGCCACCAGCAGAGAATCTGGGTTCTCAGATACGCAGTATTTT.

This clonotype was counted only a few times. The CDR3 bases are TGCAGCGCTAACGACAGAACTAGCACAGATACGCAGTATTTT. Translation: CSANDRTSTDTQYF. The rearrangement uses TRBV29-1 and TRBJ2-3; TRBD1 might be the D (5 bases). This CDR3 has 14 amino acids. Germline assignment: CDR1 SQVTM and CDR2 ANQGSEA. The V end lost 7 bases, the J end lost 0 bases, and 14 bases lay between the germline ends.

This clonotype has at least ten counts. The chain employs TRBV6-2 or TRBV6-3 and TRBJ1-2; TRBD1 aligns across 9 bases. The CDR3 consists of 16 residues. Germline CDR1 MNHEY, CDR2 SVGEGT. V shed 3 bases, J shed 4 bases, and the junction held 9 bases outside the gene matches. CDR3 sequence (DNA): TGTGCCAGCAGTTATAAGCCGGGACAGGGACGCTATGGCTACACCTTC. This encodes CASSYKPGQGRYGYTF.

The rearrangement links TRBV9 to TRBJ1-2; D remains unclear. V gave up 5 bases and J gave up 6 bases, with 17 bases separating them. The germline CDR1 and CDR2 sequences are SGDLS and YYNGEE. This CDR3 is built from 14 residues. CDR3 sequence: CASSAARAGDGYTF. DNA of the CDR3: TGTGCCAGCAGTGCCGCCCGCGCCGGGGATGGCTACACCTTC.

J is TRBJ1-3 and V is TRBV29-1; D is unclear. This CDR3 has 13 residues. The V end lost 6 bases, the J end lost 1 base, and 10 bases lay between the germline ends. Germline assignment: CDR1 SQVTM and CDR2 ANQGSEA. Written as DNA, the CDR3 is TGCAGCGTGGTCGCCAGGTCTGGAAACACCATATATTTT. The encoded protein is CSVVARSGNTIYF.

In this sample, this clonotype turned up a few times. The chain recombines TRBV15 with TRBJ2-2, with a weak D call TRBD2 (6 bases). Germline V gene lookup returns CDR1 LNHNV and CDR2 YYDKDF (reference sequence). CDR3 length: 17 amino acids. Trimming cost V 0 bases and J 4 bases, with 15 bases left between them. DNA of the CDR3: TGTGCCACCAGCAGAGATCCGTCTAGCGTACGCACCGGGGAGCTGTTTTTT. This codes for CATSRDPSSVRTGELFF.